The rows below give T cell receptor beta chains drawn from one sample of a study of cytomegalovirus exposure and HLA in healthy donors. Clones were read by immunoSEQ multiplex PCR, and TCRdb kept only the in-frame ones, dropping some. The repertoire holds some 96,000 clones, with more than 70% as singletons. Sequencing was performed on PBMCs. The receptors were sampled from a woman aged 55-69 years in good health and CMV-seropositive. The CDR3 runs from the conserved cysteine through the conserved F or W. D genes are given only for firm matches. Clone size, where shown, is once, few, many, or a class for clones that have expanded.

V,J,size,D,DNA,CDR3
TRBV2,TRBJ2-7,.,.,TGTGCCAGCAGTACGCTCGCGGAGCAGTACTTC,CASSTLAEQYF
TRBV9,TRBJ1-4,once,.,TGTGCCAGCAGCGCGCCAGTTGGAGGCCCAACTAATGAAAAACTGTTTTTT,CASSAPVGGPTNEKLFF
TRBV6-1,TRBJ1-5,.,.,TGTGCCAGCAGTGAATCCCTGGGGACAAAAAGCAATCAGCCCCAGCATTTT,CASSESLGTKSNQPQHF
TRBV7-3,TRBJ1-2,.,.,TGTGCCAGCAGCCCGCAGGGGACCGGCTATGGCTACACCTTC,CASSPQGTGYGYTF
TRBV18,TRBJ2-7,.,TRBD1,TGTGCCAGCTCCCCCCTGGGACAGTACGAGCAGTACTTC,CASSPLGQYEQYF
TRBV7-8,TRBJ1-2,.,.,TGTGCCAGCAGCTTAGAAAAGAACGGTGACTATGGCTACACCTTC,CASSLEKNGDYGYTF
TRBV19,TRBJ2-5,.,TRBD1,TGTGCCAGTAGTCCCGGGGGACAGGGGTGGTTAGAGACCCAGTACTTC,CASSPGGQGWLETQYF
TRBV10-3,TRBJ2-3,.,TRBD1,TGTGCCATCAGCGCGGGACAGGGGACAGATACGCAGTATTTT,CAISAGQGTDTQYF
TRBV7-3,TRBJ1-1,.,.,TGTGCCAGCAGCTTACTCCAAATTGGTGGAGCGCTGAACACTGAAGCTTTCTTT,CASSLLQIGGALNTEAFF
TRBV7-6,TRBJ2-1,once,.,TGTGCCAGCAGCTTGCCGTCTTCGCGGTACAATGAGCAGTTCTTC,CASSLPSSRYNEQFF
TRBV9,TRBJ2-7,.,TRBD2,TGTGCCAGCAGCCTAGAAAGCGGGATCGGTCTGGGCGAGCAGTACTTC,CASSLESGIGLGEQYF
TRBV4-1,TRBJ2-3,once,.,TGCGCCAGCAGCCAAGGCTTGAGGGGGTGGGTCAGCACAGATACGCAGTATTTT,CASSQGLRGWVSTDTQYF
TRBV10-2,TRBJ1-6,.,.,TGCGCCAGCAGTGTAGCAGTAAATTCACCCCTCCACTTT,CASSVAVNSPLHF
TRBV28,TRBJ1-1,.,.,TGTGCCAGCAGTCCCCGGTGGGGACAACCGAACACTGAAGCTTTCTTT,CASSPRWGQPNTEAFF
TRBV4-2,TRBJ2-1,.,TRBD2,TGTGCCAGCAGCTGGGTAGCGGGAGACAATGAGCAGTTCTTC,CASSWVAGDNEQFF
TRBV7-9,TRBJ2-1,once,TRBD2,TGTGCCAGCTACGGGGGGGGCTCCTACAATGAGCAGTTCTTC,CASYGGGSYNEQFF
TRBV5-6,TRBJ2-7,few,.,TGTGCCAGCAGCCCGACTAGTAACGAGCAGTACTTC,CASSPTSNEQYF
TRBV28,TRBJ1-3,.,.,TGTGCCAGCAGTGGGGGGCGGGGGAGAAACACCATATATTTT,CASSGGRGRNTIYF
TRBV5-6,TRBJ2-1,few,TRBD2,TGTGCCAGCAGCCCAATTAGCGGGAGGTACAATGAGCAGTTCTTC,CASSPISGRYNEQFF
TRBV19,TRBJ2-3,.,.,TGTGCCAGTAGTCCCGGCGCTAGGCGCGTGGATACGCAGTATTTT,CASSPGARRVDTQYF
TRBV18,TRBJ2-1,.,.,TGTGCCAGCTCACTACAGGGATTAGGCAATGAGCAGTTCTTC,CASSLQGLGNEQFF
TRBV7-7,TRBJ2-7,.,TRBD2,TGTGCTAGCAGCTCCACGGGGGGGGCCGAGCAGTACTTC,CASSSTGGAEQYF